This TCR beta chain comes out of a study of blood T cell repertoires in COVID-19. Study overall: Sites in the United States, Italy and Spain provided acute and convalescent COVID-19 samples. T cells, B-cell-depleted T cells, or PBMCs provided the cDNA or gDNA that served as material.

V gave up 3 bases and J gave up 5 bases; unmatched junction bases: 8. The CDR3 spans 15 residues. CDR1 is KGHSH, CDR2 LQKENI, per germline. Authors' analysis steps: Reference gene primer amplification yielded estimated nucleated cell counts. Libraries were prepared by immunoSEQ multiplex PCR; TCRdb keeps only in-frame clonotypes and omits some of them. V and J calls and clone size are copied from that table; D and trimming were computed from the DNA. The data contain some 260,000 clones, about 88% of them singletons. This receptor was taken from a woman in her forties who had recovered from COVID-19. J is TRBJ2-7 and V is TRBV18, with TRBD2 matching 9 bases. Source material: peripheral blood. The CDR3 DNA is TGTGCCAGCTCACCTCTAGCGGGGACTGTCGACGAGCAGTACTTC. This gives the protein CASSPLAGTVDEQYF.